The present T cell receptor (beta chain) was sequenced within a study of T-cell reconstitution after alpha-beta-depleted transplantation in children. Unique molecular identifiers were incorporated during preparation of the TCRbeta library. TCRdb reprocessed the PCR reads via MiXCR and lists one record per CDR3 protein. The sample includes 700,000 to 850,000 distinct CDR3 sequences, roughly 16% of them seen just once. Trimming cost V 4 bases and J 7 bases, with 20 bases left between them. Per germline, CDR1 KGHSH and CDR2 LQKENI. The CDR3 extends over 16 amino acids. This clonotype turned up a few times. Its antigen is unidentified. Study-wide points: Surviving recipient T cells and thymic progenitors accounted for the high day-60 TCRbeta diversity observed in some patients. At around two months after transplant, the alpha-beta T cells were reportedly derived from several hundred expanded clones that came from non-depleted graft cells. By one year post-transplant, T-cell counts and diversity largely arose from T cells that were newly produced.

V gene TRBV18 combines with J gene TRBJ2-1, with TRBD2 as a possible D gene (5 bases). The specimen was PBMCs, mostly from graft donor cells, collected 360 days after TCRalphabeta/CD19-depleted stem cell transplant. This receptor was obtained from a male patient aged 5 to 17 who had a stem cell transplant for acute lymphoblastic leukemia, so the T cells may come from the graft donor. The CDR3: CASSQVTTASRNEQFF. CDR3 coding DNA: TGTGCCAGCTCACAAGTGACTACCGCCTCTCGAAATGAGCAGTTCTTC. Complete variable domain (other parts from reference TRBV18 and TRBJ2-1): NAGVMQNPRHLVRRRGQEARLRCSPMKGHSHVYWYRQLPEEGLKFMVYLQKENIIDESGMPKERFSAEFPKEGPSILRIQQVVRGDSAAYFCASSQVTTASRNEQFFGPGTRLTVL.